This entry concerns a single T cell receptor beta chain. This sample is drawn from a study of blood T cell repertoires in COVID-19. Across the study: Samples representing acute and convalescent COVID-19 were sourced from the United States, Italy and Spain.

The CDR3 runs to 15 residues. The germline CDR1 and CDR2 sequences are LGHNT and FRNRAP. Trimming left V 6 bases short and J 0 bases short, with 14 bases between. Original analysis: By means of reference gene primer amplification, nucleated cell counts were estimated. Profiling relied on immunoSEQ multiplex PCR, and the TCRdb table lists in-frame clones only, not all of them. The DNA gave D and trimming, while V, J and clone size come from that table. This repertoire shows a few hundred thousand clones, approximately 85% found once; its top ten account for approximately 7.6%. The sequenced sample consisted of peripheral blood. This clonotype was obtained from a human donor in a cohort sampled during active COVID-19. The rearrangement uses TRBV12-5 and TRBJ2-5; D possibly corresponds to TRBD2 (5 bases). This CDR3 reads CASGSARGHQETQYF. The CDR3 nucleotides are TGTGCTAGTGGAAGCGCCCGGGGTCACCAAGAGACCCAGTACTTC.